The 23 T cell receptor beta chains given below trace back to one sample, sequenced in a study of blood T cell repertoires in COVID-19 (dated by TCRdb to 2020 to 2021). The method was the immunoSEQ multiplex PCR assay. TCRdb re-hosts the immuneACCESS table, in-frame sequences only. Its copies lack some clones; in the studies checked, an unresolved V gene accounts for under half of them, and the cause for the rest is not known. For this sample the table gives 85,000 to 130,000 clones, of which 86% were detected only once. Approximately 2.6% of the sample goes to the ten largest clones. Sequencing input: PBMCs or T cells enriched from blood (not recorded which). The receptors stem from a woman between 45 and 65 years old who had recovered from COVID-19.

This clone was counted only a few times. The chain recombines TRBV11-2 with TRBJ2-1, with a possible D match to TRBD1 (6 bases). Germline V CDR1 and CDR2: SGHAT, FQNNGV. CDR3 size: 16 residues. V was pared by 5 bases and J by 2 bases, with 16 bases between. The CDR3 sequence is CASSPLQGKAYNEQFF. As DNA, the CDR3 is TGTGCCAGCAGCCCGCTACAGGGAAAGGCCTACAATGAGCAGTTCTTC.

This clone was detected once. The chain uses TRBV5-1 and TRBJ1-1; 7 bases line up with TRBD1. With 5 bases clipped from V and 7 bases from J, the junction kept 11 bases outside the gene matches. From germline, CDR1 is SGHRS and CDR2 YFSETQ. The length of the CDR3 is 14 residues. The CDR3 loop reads CASRSTGAIGEAFF. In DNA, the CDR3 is TGCGCCAGCAGATCCACAGGGGCGATAGGTGAAGCTTTCTTT.

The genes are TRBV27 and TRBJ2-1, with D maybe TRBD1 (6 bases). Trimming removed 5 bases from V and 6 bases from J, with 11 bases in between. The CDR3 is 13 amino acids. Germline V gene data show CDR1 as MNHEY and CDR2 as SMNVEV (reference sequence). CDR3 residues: CASSDRGTNEQFF. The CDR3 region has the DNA TGTGCCAGCAGTGATAGGGGGACCAATGAGCAGTTCTTC.

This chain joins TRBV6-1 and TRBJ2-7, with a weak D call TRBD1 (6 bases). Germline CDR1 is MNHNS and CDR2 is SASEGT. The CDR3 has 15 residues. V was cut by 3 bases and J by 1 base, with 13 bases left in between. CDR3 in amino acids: CASSESAGESYEQYF. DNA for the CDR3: TGTGCCAGCAGTGAGTCGGCAGGGGAATCCTACGAGCAGTACTTC.

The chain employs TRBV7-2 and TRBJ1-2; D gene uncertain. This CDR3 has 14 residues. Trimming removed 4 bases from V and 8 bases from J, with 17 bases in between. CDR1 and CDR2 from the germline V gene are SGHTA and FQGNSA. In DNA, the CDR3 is TGTGCCAGCAGCTCCCAGGACTACGGATGGGGCTACACCTTC. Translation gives CASSSQDYGWGYTF.

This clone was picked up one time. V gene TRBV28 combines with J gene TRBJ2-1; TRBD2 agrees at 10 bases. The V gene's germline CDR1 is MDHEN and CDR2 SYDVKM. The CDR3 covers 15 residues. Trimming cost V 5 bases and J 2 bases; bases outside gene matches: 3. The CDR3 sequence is CASSRTSGAYNEQFF. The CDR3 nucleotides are TGTGCCAGCAGTCGGACTAGCGGAGCCTACAATGAGCAGTTCTTC.

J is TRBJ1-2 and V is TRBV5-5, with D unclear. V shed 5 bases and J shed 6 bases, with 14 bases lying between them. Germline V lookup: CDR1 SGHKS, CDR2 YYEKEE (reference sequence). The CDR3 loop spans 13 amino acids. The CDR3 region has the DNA TGTGCCAGCAGTGTGGAGCTGAGGAATGGCTACACCTTC. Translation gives CASSVELRNGYTF.

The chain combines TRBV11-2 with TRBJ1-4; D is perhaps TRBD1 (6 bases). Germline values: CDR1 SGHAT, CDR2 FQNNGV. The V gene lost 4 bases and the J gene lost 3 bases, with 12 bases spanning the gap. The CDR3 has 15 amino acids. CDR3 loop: CASSSNRAPNEKLFF. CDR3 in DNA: TGTGCCAGCAGCTCAAACAGGGCCCCTAATGAAAAACTGTTTTTT.

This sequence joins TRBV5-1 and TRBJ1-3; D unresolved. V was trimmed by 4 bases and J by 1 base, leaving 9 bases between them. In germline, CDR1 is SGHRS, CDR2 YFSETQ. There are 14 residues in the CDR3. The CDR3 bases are TGCGCCAGCAGCCCAGGAGGTTCTGGAAACACCATATATTTT. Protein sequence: CASSPGGSGNTIYF.

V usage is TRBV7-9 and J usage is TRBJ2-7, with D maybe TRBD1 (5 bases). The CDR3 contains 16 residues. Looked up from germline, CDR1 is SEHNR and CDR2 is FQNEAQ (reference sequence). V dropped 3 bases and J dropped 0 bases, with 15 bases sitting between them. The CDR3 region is CASSFSRTLGSYEQYF. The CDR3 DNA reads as TGTGCCAGCAGCTTTTCTAGGACACTGGGCTCCTACGAGCAGTACTTC.

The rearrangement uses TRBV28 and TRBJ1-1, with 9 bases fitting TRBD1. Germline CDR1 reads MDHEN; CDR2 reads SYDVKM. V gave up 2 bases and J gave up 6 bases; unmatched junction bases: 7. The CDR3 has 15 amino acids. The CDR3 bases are TGTGCCAGCAGTTTACCCGACAGGGGGTTACCTGAAGCTTTCTTT. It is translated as CASSLPDRGLPEAFF. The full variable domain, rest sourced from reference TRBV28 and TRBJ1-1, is DVKVTQSSRYLVKRTGEKVFLECVQDMDHENMFWYRQDPGLGLRLIYFSYDVKMKEKGDIPEGYSVSREKKERFSLILESASTNQTSMYLCASSLPDRGLPEAFFGQGTRLTVV.

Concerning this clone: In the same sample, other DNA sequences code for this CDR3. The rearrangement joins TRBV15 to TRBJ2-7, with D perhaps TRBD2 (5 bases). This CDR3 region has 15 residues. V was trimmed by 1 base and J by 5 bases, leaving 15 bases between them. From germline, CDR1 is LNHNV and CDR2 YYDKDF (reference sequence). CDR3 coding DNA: TGTGCCACCAGCAGAGGAGGGTCGGGTAGGGACGAGCAGTACTTC. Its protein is CATSRGGSGRDEQYF.

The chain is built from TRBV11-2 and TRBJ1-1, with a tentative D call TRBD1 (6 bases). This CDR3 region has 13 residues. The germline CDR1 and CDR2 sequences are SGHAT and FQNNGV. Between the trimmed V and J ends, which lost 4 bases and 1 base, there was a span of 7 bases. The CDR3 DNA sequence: TGTGCCAGCAGCTCGGGACAGAACACTGAAGCTTTCTTT. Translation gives CASSSGQNTEAFF.

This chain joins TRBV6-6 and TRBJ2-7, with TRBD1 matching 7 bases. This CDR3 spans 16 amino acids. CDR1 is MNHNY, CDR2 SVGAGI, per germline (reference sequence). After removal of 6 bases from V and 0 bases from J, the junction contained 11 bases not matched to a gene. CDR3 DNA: TGTGCCAGCAGATTACAGGGGCAAGGGAGCTCCTACGAGCAGTACTTC. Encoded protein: CASRLQGQGSSYEQYF.

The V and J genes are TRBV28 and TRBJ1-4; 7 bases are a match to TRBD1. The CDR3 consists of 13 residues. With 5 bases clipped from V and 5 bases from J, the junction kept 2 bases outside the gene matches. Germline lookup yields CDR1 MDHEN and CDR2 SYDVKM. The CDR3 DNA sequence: TGTGCCAGCAGTCGGGACAGAAATGAAAAACTGTTTTTT. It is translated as CASSRDRNEKLFF.

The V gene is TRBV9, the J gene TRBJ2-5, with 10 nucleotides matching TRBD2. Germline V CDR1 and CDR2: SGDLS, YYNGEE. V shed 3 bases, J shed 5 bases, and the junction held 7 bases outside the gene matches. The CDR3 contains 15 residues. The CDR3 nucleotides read TGTGCCAGCAGCGGGAGCGGGGGGGCAGTGGAGACCCAGTACTTC. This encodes CASSGSGGAVETQYF.

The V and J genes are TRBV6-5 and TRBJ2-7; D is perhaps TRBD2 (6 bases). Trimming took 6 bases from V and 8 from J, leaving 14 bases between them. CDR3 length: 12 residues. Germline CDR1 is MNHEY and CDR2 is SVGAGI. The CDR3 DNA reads TGTGCCAGCAGCGGGGGTTGGGAGAAGCAGTACTTC. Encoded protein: CASSGGWEKQYF.

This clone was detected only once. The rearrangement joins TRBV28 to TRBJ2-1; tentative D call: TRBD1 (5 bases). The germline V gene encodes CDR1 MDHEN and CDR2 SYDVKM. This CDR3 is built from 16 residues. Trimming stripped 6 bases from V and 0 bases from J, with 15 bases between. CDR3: CASRMMTASSYNEQFF. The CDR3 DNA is TGTGCCAGCAGAATGATGACAGCAAGCTCCTACAATGAGCAGTTCTTC.

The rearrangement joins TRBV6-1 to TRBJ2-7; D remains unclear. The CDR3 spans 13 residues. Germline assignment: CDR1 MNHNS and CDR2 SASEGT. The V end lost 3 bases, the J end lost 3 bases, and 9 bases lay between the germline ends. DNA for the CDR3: TGTGCCAGCAGTGACAGGATAAGCTACGAGCAGTACTTC. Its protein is CASSDRISYEQYF.

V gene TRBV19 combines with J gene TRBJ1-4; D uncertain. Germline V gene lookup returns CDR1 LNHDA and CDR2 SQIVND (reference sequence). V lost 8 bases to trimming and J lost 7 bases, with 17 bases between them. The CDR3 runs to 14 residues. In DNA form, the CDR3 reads TGTGCCAGTTCTACCGGGATTCGGGGTGAAAAACTGTTTTTT. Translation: CASSTGIRGEKLFF.

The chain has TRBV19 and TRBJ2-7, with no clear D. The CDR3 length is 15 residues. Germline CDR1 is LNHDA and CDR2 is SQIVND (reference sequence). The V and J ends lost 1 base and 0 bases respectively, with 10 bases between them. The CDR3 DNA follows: TGTGCCAGTAGTATAGGGCCGTCCAGCTCCTACGAGCAGTACTTC. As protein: CASSIGPSSSYEQYF.

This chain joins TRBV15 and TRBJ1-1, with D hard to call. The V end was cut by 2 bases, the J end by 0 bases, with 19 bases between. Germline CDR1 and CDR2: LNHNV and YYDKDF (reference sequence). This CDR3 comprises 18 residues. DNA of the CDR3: TGTGCCACCAGCAGACCTCCCTGGGAGGCTGGCATGAACACTGAAGCTTTCTTT. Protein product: CATSRPPWEAGMNTEAFF.

CDR3 loop: CASSLGLAGNIGVYEQYF. As DNA, the CDR3 is TGTGCCAGCAGTTTAGGGCTAGCGGGAAACATTGGGGTATACGAGCAGTACTTC. The chain recombines TRBV28 with TRBJ2-7; 9 nucleotides match TRBD2. The CDR3 has 18 amino acids. The V gene's germline CDR1 is MDHEN and CDR2 SYDVKM. J gave up 4 bases and V 2 bases, and 15 bases lay outside the gene matches. Full variable domain (outside the CDR3, taken from reference TRBV28 and TRBJ2-7): DVKVTQSSRYLVKRTGEKVFLECVQDMDHENMFWYRQDPGLGLRLIYFSYDVKMKEKGDIPEGYSVSREKKERFSLILESASTNQTSMYLCASSLGLAGNIGVYEQYFGPGTRLTVT.